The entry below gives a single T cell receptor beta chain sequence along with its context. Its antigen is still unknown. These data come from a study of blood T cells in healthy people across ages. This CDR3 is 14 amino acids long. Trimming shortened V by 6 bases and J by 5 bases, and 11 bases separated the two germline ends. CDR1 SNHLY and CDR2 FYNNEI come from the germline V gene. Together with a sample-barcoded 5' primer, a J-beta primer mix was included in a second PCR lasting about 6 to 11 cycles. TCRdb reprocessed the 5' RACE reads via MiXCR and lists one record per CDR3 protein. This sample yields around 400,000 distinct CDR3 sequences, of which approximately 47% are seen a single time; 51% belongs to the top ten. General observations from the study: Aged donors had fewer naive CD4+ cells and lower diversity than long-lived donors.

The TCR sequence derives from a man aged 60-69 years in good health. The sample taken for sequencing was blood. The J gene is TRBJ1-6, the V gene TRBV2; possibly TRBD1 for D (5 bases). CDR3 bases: TGTGCCAGCAGCCCGCAGGGAAATAATTCACCCCTCCACTTT. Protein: CASSPQGNNSPLHF.